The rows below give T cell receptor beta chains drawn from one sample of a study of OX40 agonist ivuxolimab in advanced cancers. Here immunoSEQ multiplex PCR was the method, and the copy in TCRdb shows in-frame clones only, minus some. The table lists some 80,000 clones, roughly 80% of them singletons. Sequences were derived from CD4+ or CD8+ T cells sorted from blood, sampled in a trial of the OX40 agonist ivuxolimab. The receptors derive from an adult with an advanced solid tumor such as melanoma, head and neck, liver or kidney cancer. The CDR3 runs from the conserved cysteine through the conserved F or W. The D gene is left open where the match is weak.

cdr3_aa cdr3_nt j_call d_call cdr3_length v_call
CASSYSTGGSYNEQFF TGTGCCAGCAGTTACTCGACGGGGGGGAGCTACAATGAGCAGTTCTTC TRBJ2-1 TRBD2 16 TRBV6-6
CASSVDPGKGRPGNTIYF TGTGCCAGCAGCGTAGACCCAGGGAAGGGTAGGCCTGGAAACACCATATATTTT TRBJ1-3 - 18 TRBV9
CASSPSGGGNYGYTF TGTGCCAGCAGCCCTAGTGGGGGGGGCAACTATGGCTACACCTTC TRBJ1-2 - 15 TRBV25-1
CASRATGGGGNTIYF TGTGCCAGCAGGGCCACAGGGGGCGGTGGAAACACCATATATTTT TRBJ1-3 TRBD1 15 TRBV6-1
CASKRLRDTGSTAGNTIYF TGTGCCAGCAAAAGACTCCGGGACACTGGAAGTACTGCTGGAAACACCATATATTTT TRBJ1-3 - 19 TRBV27
CASSLDRGNTIYF TGTGCCAGCAGCTTAGACCGGGGAAACACCATATATTTT TRBJ1-3 - 13 TRBV7-2
CASSSGSNTGELFF TGTGCCAGTAGTAGCGGGTCGAACACCGGGGAGCTGTTTTTT TRBJ2-2 - 14 TRBV19
CASGRVSQRRREKLFF TGTGCCAGCGGGAGGGTGTCACAACGGCGCCGTGAAAAACTGTTTTTT TRBJ1-4 - 16 TRBV7-9
CASSPINRAGTDTQYF TGTGCCAGCTCACCGATAAACAGGGCGGGGACAGATACGCAGTATTTT TRBJ2-3 - 16 TRBV18
CASSLSGATNEKLFF TGTGCCAGCAGTTTATCGGGGGCAACTAATGAAAAACTGTTTTTT TRBJ1-4 - 15 TRBV28
CASSFTGVTGELFF TGTGCCAGCAGCTTTACAGGTGTAACCGGGGAGCTGTTTTTT TRBJ2-2 - 14 TRBV5-8